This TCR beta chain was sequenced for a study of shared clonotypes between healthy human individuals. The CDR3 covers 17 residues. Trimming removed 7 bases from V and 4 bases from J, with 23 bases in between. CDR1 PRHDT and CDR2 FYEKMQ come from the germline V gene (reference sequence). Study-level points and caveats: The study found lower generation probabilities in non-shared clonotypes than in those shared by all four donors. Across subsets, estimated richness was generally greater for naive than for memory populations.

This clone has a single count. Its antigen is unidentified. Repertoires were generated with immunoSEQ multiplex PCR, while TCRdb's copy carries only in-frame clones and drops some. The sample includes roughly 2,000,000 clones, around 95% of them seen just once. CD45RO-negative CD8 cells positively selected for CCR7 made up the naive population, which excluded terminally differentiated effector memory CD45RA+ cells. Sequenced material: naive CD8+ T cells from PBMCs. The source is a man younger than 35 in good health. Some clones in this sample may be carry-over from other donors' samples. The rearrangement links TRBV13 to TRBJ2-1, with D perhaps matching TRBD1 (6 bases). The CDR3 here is CASTAGDLSEGYNEQFF. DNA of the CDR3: TGTGCCAGCACGGCAGGGGATTTATCTGAAGGGTACAATGAGCAGTTCTTC.